This T cell receptor (beta chain) was documented in a study of blood T cell repertoires in COVID-19 (dated by TCRdb to the early 2020s). With respect to the entire study: Collaborator samples came from the United States, Italy and Spain and covered acute and convalescent phases of COVID-19. The material from the prospective study consisted of cDNA or gDNA derived from T cells, B-cell-depleted T cells, or PBMCs. The dataset comprised deeply sampled blood TCRbeta repertoires from subjects exposed to, actively infected with, or recovered from COVID-19. The repertoires were released in a freely available public database meant as a resource for research on the immune response to SARS-CoV-2. Samples were obtained from the ongoing ImmuneRACE study (first 160 participants) and from 950 to 1,500 subjects provided by 6 global collaborators. The sample metadata nearly always contained a de-identified subject ID, COVID-19 status, age in years and sex. Where available, HLA class I and class II types were obtained from metadata supplied by the sample provider rather than from assay-based typing.

TCRbeta CDR3 regions were amplified from genomic DNA by means of the immunoSEQ Assay, a bias-controlled multiplex PCR. The paper's processing steps were these. Nucleated cell counts per sample were estimated from amplification of reference gene primers within the assay. Sequence reads were collapsed and filtered to measure the absolute abundance of every unique TCRbeta CDR3 rearrangement. For each sample, productive Simpson clonality was calculated as the square root of Simpson's diversity index across productive rearrangements. The table was pulled from immuneACCESS by TCRdb, which kept in-frame rearrangements only. Such tables lose some clones; where checked, under half of the loss comes from unresolved V genes, and the rest has no known cause. V and J calls and clone size are those listed in that table; D and trimming were worked out from the DNA. A total of approximately 300,000 clones appear in this sample, under 90% of them only once. The ten biggest clones cover over 3.5% of the sample.

Participants in the prospective study were aged about 18 to 100 years, lived in 20 to 25 United States geographic areas, and enrolled through a virtual design. Cohort assignment in the prospective study relied on participant-reported clinical history from a screening survey and a study questionnaire. For ImmuneRACE Cohort 3, a participant was defined as recovered based on two consecutive negative NP/OP PCR tests, clearance by a healthcare professional, or resolution of symptoms. Each participant in the prospective study had whole blood, serum and a nasopharyngeal or oropharyngeal swab collected by mobile phlebotomists. Over a roughly two-month period, participants in the prospective study had the option of providing additional blood draws and questionnaires. Before DNA extraction, prospective study blood samples were shipped either frozen or at room temperature. The research as a whole found: The amount of clinical and demographic metadata varied by source and participant and was provided uncurated.

Remarks on this clone: Its antigen is unknown. Base-call qualities are not available, and no considerably larger clone is one nucleotide away.

Compared with germline, V lacks 6 bases and J lacks 6 bases; bases without a gene match: 6. CDR1 MNHEY and CDR2 SVGAGI were looked up in the germline V gene. From the cysteine up to the phenylalanine, the CDR3 has a length of 15 residues. Only CDR3 DNA is held: 45 bases, read in frame from base 1. The chain is assembled from TRBV6-5 and TRBJ2-2; TRBD2 lines up with 11 middle nucleotides. Input material: PBMCs or T cells enriched from blood (not recorded which). This sequence was found in a man under 40 who had recovered from COVID-19. The CDR3 here reads CASSLLAGASGELFF. The nucleotide sequence is given as TGTGCCAGCAGCCTACTAGCGGGAGCCTCCGGGGAGCTGTTTTTT.